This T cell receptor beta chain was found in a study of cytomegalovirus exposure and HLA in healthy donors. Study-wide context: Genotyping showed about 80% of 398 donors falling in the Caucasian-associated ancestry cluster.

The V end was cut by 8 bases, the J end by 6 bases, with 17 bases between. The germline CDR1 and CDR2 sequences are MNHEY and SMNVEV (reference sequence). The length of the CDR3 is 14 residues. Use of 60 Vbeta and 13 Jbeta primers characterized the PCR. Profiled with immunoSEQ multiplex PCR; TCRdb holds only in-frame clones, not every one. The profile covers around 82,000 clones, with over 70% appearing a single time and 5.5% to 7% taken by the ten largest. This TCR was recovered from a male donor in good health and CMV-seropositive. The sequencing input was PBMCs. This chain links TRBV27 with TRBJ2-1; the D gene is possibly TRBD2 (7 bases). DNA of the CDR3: TGTGCCAGCCCTTACGGGGGGCAGATCAATGAGCAGTTCTTC. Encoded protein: CASPYGGQINEQFF.